This TCR beta chain was recorded in a study of Ad26.COV2.S vaccination and SARS-CoV-2 variants (dated by TCRdb to about 2021). For the wider study: Donors in the vaccine arm were drawn from COV1001, a phase I-IIa trial of Ad26.COV2.S in healthy adults that was multicentre, randomized, double-blind and placebo-controlled. Dosing of Ad26.COV2.S was intramuscular, at either 5x10^10 or 1x10^11 viral particles, delivered as one shot or as two shots spaced 56 days apart. The specificity and breadth of SARS-CoV-2-reactive T cell receptors after Ad26.COV2.S vaccination were assessed by TCRbeta repertoire sequencing. The TCR-sequenced set comprised around 30 samples: some 20 Ad26.COV2.S vaccine recipients, 5 placebo recipients and 8 SARS-CoV-2 convalescent individuals. Trial participants were randomized into five groups of five, in which low-dose or high-dose Ad26.COV2.S was given once or twice, or placebo was given on both occasions. Investigators remained blinded to trial group allocation during experiments and outcome assessment. Results and caveats for the whole study, not just this receptor: Ad26.COV2.S recipients had higher spike-specific TCR breadth than placebo recipients (P = 0.0014). After vaccination, spike-specific CD8+ and CD4+ T cell responses were reported to show substantial breadth. Vaccine and placebo recipients had comparable non-spike TCR breadth, which fits with the vaccine containing only spike. The authors noted that total T cell responses may have been underestimated by the TCR breadth and depth analyses. The study lacked the statistical power to compare responses across vaccine doses or regimens.

The immunoSEQ Assay was the method used to sequence TCRbeta CDR3 regions. After extraction, genomic DNA underwent amplification by bias-controlled multiplex PCR, followed by high-throughput sequencing. From the authors' description of their analysis: To quantify the absolute abundance of every unique TCRbeta CDR3 region, sequences were collapsed and filtered. T cell fraction was estimated by normalizing TCRbeta template counts to usable DNA, which was measured by amplifying reference genes present in all nucleated cells. Repertoire TCRs were annotated as SARS-CoV-2-specific by exact matching of V gene, CDR3 amino acid sequence and J gene to a known reactive TCR set. The reference SARS-CoV-2 TCR set was derived from MIRA and filtered for enrichment in COVID-19-positive ImmuneCODE repertoires, a step that removed public or cross-reactive TCRs. Based on the MIRA antigens, annotated TCRs were further analysed at the level of specific ORF or position within ORF. Breadth was defined as annotated unique rearrangements over total unique productive rearrangements; depth was the summed frequency of those rearrangements. TCR breadth was compared between groups using two-sided Wilcoxon rank-sum tests. Drawn from immuneACCESS, this table holds only the in-frame rearrangements with V and J called that TCRdb kept. Clones are partly lost; checked studies trace under half to an unresolved V gene and leave the rest unexplained. The V and J calls and clone size come from that table; D and trimming were worked out from the DNA. The sample table contains 410,000 or so clones; only one count was recorded for 90% of them. The ten largest clones represent over 9% of the sample.

CDR3 length: 15 amino acids, cysteine to phenylalanine. CDR3 DNA only is kept here, 45 bases in frame from base 1. Deletion took 0 bases off V and 2 bases off J, with a span of 10 bases between the germline ends. From the germline V gene, CDR1 is LGHNA and CDR2 is YSLEER. This clone was seen a single time. Its antigen is unknown. No base-level quality is on record; no much larger clone is a single base apart. Explained via the paper, the treatment or condition label denotes: about 20 received Ad26.COV2.S at low or high dose, single or two shots; several received placebo; per-sample allocation not given. Repertoires of vaccine and placebo recipients were sequenced from samples collected on day 63 after the first injection. Cohort 1b enrolled 25 or so adults aged 18-55 years at a single site in Boston, USA, between 29 July and 7 August 2020. Ad26.COV2.S consisted of a replication-incompetent adenovirus type 26 vector by which a prefusion-stabilized SARS-CoV-2 spike protein from the original Wuhan strain was expressed.

The sequence joins TRBV4-3 to TRBJ1-1; the D segment cannot be called with confidence. The sequencing used peripheral blood, collected in a trial of Ad26.COV2.S vaccine versus placebo. The clonotype was recovered from a person between 18 and 65 years old who received the Ad26.COV2.S COVID-19 vaccine or a placebo. Here the CDR3 is given as CASSQDPMGNTEAFF. The sequenced DNA: TGCGCCAGCAGCCAAGACCCTATGGGTAACACTGAAGCTTTCTTT.